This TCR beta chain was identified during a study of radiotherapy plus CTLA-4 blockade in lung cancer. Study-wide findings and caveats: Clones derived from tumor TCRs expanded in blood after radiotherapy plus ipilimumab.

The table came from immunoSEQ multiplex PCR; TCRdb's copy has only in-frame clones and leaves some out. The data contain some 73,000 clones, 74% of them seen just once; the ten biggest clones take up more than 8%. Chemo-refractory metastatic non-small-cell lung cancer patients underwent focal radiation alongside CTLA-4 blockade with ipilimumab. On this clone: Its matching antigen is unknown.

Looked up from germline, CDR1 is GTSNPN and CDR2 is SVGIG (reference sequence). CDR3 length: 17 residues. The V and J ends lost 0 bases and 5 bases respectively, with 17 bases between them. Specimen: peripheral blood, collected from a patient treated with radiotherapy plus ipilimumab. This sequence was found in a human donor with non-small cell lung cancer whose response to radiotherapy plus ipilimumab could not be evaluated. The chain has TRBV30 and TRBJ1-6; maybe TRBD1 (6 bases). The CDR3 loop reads CAWSVSFGTNHNSPLHF. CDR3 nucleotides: TGTGCCTGGAGTGTAAGTTTTGGGACAAACCATAATTCACCCCTCCACTTT.